This is a list of T cell receptor beta chains from one sample in a study of T cell responses to AZD1222 COVID-19 vaccine. Libraries were prepared by immunoSEQ multiplex PCR; TCRdb keeps only in-frame clonotypes and omits some of them. The table lists about 180,000 clones, around 93% of them singletons, with 0.8% to 1.3% in the top ten. Source: peripheral blood, taken 28 days after the second dose of the MenACWY control vaccine. Receptor source: an adult who received the MenACWY meningococcal vaccine as a control. CDR3s include the opening cysteine and the closing phenylalanine or tryptophan. Fields, in order: V gene, D gene, J gene, CDR3 length, CDR3 protein, CDR3 DNA. A D gene is named only where the DNA matches it firmly.

TRBV29-1	-	TRBJ1-5	12	CSVGEGRQPQHF	TGCAGCGTTGGAGAGGGCCGGCAGCCCCAGCATTTT
TRBV19	-	TRBJ1-2	14	CASRNLGGSAGYTF	TGTGCCAGTAGAAACTTAGGGGGTTCTGCTGGCTACACCTTC
TRBV7-2	-	TRBJ1-5	14	CASSFGYSNQPQHF	TGTGCCAGCAGCTTCGGATATAGCAATCAGCCCCAGCATTTT
TRBV6-2/TRBV6-3	TRBD1	TRBJ2-3	11	CASSGQVAQYF	TGTGCCAGCAGTGGACAGGTCGCGCAGTATTTT
TRBV7-2	-	TRBJ1-2	15	CASSSQGVSNYGYTF	TGTGCCAGCAGCTCACAGGGAGTCTCTAACTATGGCTACACCTTC
TRBV12-3/TRBV12-4	-	TRBJ1-2	13	CASSPTRRYGYTF	TGTGCCAGCAGCCCGACCCGCCGCTATGGCTACACCTTC
TRBV6-5	-	TRBJ2-2	14	CASSYELLTGELFF	TGTGCCAGCAGTTACGAACTGTTAACCGGGGAGCTGTTTTTT
TRBV6-5	-	TRBJ1-5	15	CASRPTGTSNQPQHF	TGTGCCAGCAGACCTACAGGGACTAGCAATCAGCCCCAGCATTTT
TRBV4-2	TRBD2	TRBJ2-3	15	CASSQTSGASDTQYF	TGTGCCAGCAGCCAGACTAGCGGGGCCTCAGATACGCAGTATTTT
TRBV7-2	TRBD1	TRBJ2-1	14	CASSFRGRVYEQFF	TGTGCCAGCAGCTTTAGGGGGCGGGTATATGAGCAGTTCTTC
TRBV4-2	-	TRBJ1-5	16	CASSHPQGSGNQPQHF	TGTGCCAGCAGCCACCCCCAGGGGTCGGGCAATCAGCCCCAGCATTTT
TRBV19	-	TRBJ1-5	15	CASSMGQIRRRPQHF	TGTGCCAGTAGTATGGGGCAGATCCGGCGGAGGCCCCAGCATTTT
TRBV29-1	-	TRBJ2-1	12	CSSRDFNNEQFF	TGCAGCTCTCGAGACTTTAACAATGAGCAGTTCTTC
TRBV6-1	TRBD1	TRBJ1-2	14	CASSEPSGGYGYTF	TGTGCCAGCAGTGAGCCGTCAGGGGGGTATGGCTACACCTTC
TRBV7-9	-	TRBJ1-2	12	CASSFTGNGYTF	TGTGCCAGCAGTTTCACAGGGAATGGCTACACCTTC
TRBV19	-	TRBJ2-5	16	CASSIRIQVRQETQYF	TGTGCCAGTAGTATAAGGATCCAGGTGAGGCAAGAGACCCAGTACTTC
TRBV5-3	-	TRBJ2-7	12	CARSLAPRGQYF	TGTGCCAGAAGCTTGGCCCCTCGAGGACAGTACTTC
TRBV19	-	TRBJ1-3	19	CASHFRMFGSLQSGNTIYF	TGTGCCAGTCATTTCCGGATGTTTGGCAGCCTCCAGTCTGGAAACACCATATATTTT
TRBV4-3	-	TRBJ2-2	15	CASSQDRWTTGELFF	TGCGCCAGCAGCCAAGACCGATGGACCACCGGGGAGCTGTTTTTT
TRBV5-1	-	TRBJ1-5	16	CASSPGGTEKNQPQHF	TGCGCCAGCAGCCCGGGAGGGACCGAAAAGAATCAGCCCCAGCATTTT
TRBV3-1/TRBV3-2	TRBD1	TRBJ2-2	18	CASSLTGTALEGTGELFF	TGTGCCAGCAGCCTAACCGGGACAGCTCTCGAAGGCACCGGGGAGCTGTTTTTT
TRBV18	-	TRBJ2-2	14	CASSRHRDTGELFF	TGTGCCAGCTCACGCCACAGGGACACCGGGGAGCTGTTTTTT
TRBV4-1	-	TRBJ2-3	15	CASSPLGVTADTQYF	TGCGCCAGCAGCCCCCTGGGGGTTACTGCAGATACGCAGTATTTT
TRBV7-2	-	TRBJ1-5	14	CASSLDGGSPPQHF	TGTGCCAGCAGTCTAGACGGCGGTTCCCCGCCCCAGCATTTT
TRBV4-2	TRBD1	TRBJ1-5	16	CASSQDRQGSNQPQHF	TGTGCCAGCAGCCAAGACCGACAGGGATCCAATCAGCCCCAGCATTTT
TRBV6-5	-	TRBJ1-1	15	CASIPPGSMNTEAFF	TGTGCCAGCATTCCACCGGGATCTATGAACACTGAAGCTTTCTTT